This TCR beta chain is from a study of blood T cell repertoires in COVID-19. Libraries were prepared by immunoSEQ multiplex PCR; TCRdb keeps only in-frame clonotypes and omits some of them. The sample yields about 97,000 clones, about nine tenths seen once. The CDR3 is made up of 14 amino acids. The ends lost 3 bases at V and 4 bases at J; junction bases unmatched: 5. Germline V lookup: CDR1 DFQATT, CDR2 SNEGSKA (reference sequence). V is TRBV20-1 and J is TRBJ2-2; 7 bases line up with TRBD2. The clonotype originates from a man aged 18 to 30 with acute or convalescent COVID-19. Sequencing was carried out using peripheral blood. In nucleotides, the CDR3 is TGCAGTGCTAGTGAGGGAGGGAGCACCGGGGAGCTGTTTTTT. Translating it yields CSASEGGSTGELFF.